Sequencing of this T cell receptor beta chain was carried out in a study of identical twins. This clonotype was seen at least ten times. Its antigen is currently unknown. Healthy Caucasian individuals made up all the donors. Regarding the study as a whole: Where beta out-of-frame sequences were concerned, excess twin sharing was weaker. In monozygotic twins, models underestimated the sharing of out-of-frame TCR alpha. Instead of following the same donors, the conclusions were based on cross-sectional statistical analysis.

In germline, CDR1 is SEHNR, CDR2 FQNEAQ (reference sequence). V lost 4 bases and J 2 bases, leaving 15 bases between the germline ends. The CDR3 is made up of 16 amino acids. TCRdb called the 5' RACE reads again in MiXCR, with one record for every CDR3 protein. The sample consists of approximately 300,000 distinct CDR3 sequences, roughly 9.8% of them appearing once. These data were also filed under a second study, of yellow fever vaccine responses in identical twins.

The origin of this receptor is a woman in her late teens or twenties in good health. The gene calls are TRBV7-9 and TRBJ2-1, with unresolved D. The sample taken for sequencing was CD8+ T cells sorted from blood. The CDR3 nucleotides are TGTGCCAGCAGCTGGCTGAGTAGCAGACCCTACAATGAGCAGTTCTTC. Its translation is CASSWLSSRPYNEQFF. The whole variable domain, remainder taken from reference TRBV7-9 and TRBJ2-1, is DTGVSQNPRHKITKRGQNVTFRCDPISEHNRLYWYRQTLGQGPEFLTYFQNEAQLEKSRLLSDRFSAERPKGSFSTLEIQRTEQGDSAMYLCASSWLSSRPYNEQFFGPGTRLTVL.